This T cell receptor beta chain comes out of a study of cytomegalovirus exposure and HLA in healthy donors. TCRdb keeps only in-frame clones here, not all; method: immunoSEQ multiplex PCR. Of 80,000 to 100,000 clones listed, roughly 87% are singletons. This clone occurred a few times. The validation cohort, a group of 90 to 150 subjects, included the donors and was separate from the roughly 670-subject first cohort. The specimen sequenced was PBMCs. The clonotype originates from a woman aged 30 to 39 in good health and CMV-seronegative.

CDR3 sequence: CASSLDGVTLHF. The CDR3 region has the DNA TGTGCCAGCAGCCTCGACGGGGTAACCCTCCACTTT. The J gene is TRBJ1-6, the V gene TRBV7-3; D is unclear. The CDR3 totals 12 residues. Looked up from germline, CDR1 is SGHTA and CDR2 is FQGTGA. Trimming removed 5 bases from V and 14 bases from J, with 13 bases in between.